This T cell receptor beta chain was captured in a study of response to subunit inactivated influenza vaccine. The study's findings and limits: Authors suggested few new T cells are recruited by each seasonal influenza vaccination.

Each CDR3 protein gets one entry after TCRdb re-called the RT-PCR reads with MiXCR. The sample has more than 700,000 distinct CDR3 sequences, 21% seen once. This CDR3 has 13 residues. Germline CDR1 is MNHNY and CDR2 is SVGAGI (reference sequence). V was trimmed by 10 bases and J by 8 bases, leaving 17 bases between them. A word on this clonotype: Its antigen is as yet unknown.

The source is a man aged 50 to 60 who received an inactivated influenza vaccine. Material: PBMCs from blood, obtained roughly 5 days after vaccination. This chain joins TRBV6-6 and TRBJ1-4; D gene ambiguous. CDR3 in amino acids: CATRRNLGEKLFF. CDR3 DNA: TGTGCCACCCGACGGAACTTGGGCGAAAAACTGTTTTTT.